The 27 T cell receptor beta chains presented below share a single source sample, sequenced in a study of CD8 T cells in ankylosing spondylitis. TCRdb called the 5' RACE reads again in MiXCR, with one record for every CDR3 protein. The data hold 250,000 to 350,000 distinct CDR3 sequences, with 15% to 25% observed a single time. Material: blood, either unsorted or a sorted T cell fraction (not recorded which). The receptors shown here come from a male donor with ankylosing spondylitis or in good health (not recorded which).

This clonotype was picked up a small number of times. The chain carries TRBV20-1 and TRBJ2-2; D unclear. This CDR3 comprises 15 residues. Trimming removed 2 bases at V and 1 base at J, with 11 bases between. Germline V CDR1 and CDR2: DFQATT, SNEGSKA (reference sequence). The CDR3 bases are TGCAGTGCTAGACTTTCGTTTAGGAACACCGGGGAGCTGTTTTTT. Translation: CSARLSFRNTGELFF.

There are a few counts of this clonotype. The gene calls are TRBV5-6 and TRBJ2-7, with a weak D call TRBD1 (6 bases). V was trimmed by 4 bases and J by 6 bases, leaving 8 bases between them. The germline V gene has CDR1 SGHDT and CDR2 YYEEEE. CDR3 length: 11 residues. As DNA, the CDR3 is TGTGCCAGCAGCAGGGGGAGCGAGCAGTACGTC. Its translation is CASSRGSEQYV.

Many counts were recorded for this clonotype. The chain recombines TRBV10-3 with TRBJ1-4; 7 positions match TRBD1. CDR1 is ENHRY and CDR2 is SYGVKD in the germline V gene. Trimming took 6 bases from V and 0 from J; bases not matched to a gene: 4. CDR3 length: 15 residues. In DNA, the CDR3 is TGTGCCATCAGACCCACAGGGGCAACTAATGAAAAACTGTTTTTT. Its translation is CAIRPTGATNEKLFF.

The V and J genes are TRBV5-5 and TRBJ2-3, with TRBD2 matching over 7 bases. The CDR3 length is 15 residues. CDR1 is SGHKS, CDR2 YYEKEE, per germline (reference sequence). The trim removed 0 bases at V and 6 bases at J, leaving 7 bases unmatched. The CDR3 DNA reads TGTGCCAGCAGCTTGGCCTCGGGGGGTGTGGATACGCAGTATTTT. It encodes CASSLASGGVDTQYF.

This chain uses TRBV5-1 with TRBJ2-7, with D perhaps assigned TRBD1 or TRBD2 (5 bases each). Germline lookup yields CDR1 SGHRS and CDR2 YFSETQ. The CDR3 contains 15 residues. Trimming removed 3 bases at V and 0 bases at J, with 13 bases between. The CDR3 spells CASSSSGRTSYEQYV. In DNA, the CDR3 is TGCGCCAGCAGCTCTTCGGGACGGACCTCCTACGAGCAGTACGTC.

V and J are TRBV27 and TRBJ2-1, with 12 bases aligning to TRBD1. After removal of 7 bases from V and 7 bases from J, the junction contained 5 bases not matched to a gene. The CDR3 loop spans 14 amino acids. CDR1 is MNHEY, CDR2 SMNVEV, per germline (reference sequence). Here the CDR3 DNA reads TGTGCCAGCAAGGGACAGGGGGCGGGTAATGAGCAGTTCTTC. This codes for CASKGQGAGNEQFF.

The chain carries TRBV28 and TRBJ1-2, with D unresolved. The germline V and J ends were trimmed by 3 bases and 2 bases, with 10 bases remaining between them. The CDR3 contains 14 residues. Looked up from germline, CDR1 is MDHEN and CDR2 is SYDVKM. For the CDR3, the DNA is TGTGCCAGCAGTTTTTGGCAGCCCAACTATGGCTACACCTTC. Translation gives CASSFWQPNYGYTF.

The chain recombines TRBV20-1 with TRBJ1-3, with no clear D. This CDR3 contains 14 residues. V was pared by 6 bases and J by 0 bases, with 12 bases between. The germline V gene has CDR1 DFQATT and CDR2 SNEGSKA (reference sequence). As DNA, the CDR3 is TGCAGTGCCTGTTCTACTGTCTCTGGAAACACCATATATTTT. This gives the protein CSACSTVSGNTIYF.

The chain uses TRBV6-4 and TRBJ2-3, with 9 bases lining up with TRBD2. Germline CDR1 and CDR2: MRHNA and SNTAGT. The CDR3 has 18 amino acids. The CDR3 coding sequence is TGTGCGCCGCGGGGGGGAAGGTCCCTACGTGGCCGCACAGATACGCAGTATTTT. Protein product: CAPRGGRSLRGRTDTQYF.

There are a few counts of this clonotype. V usage is TRBV5-1 and J usage is TRBJ2-5; possible D gene TRBD1, 6 bases. CDR3 length: 15 residues. CDR1 and CDR2 from the germline V gene are SGHRS and YFSETQ. Between the trimmed V and J ends, which lost 4 bases and 2 bases, there was a span of 15 bases. The CDR3 sequence: CASSPLGAGQETQYF. CDR3 DNA: TGCGCCAGCAGCCCGTTGGGGGCGGGTCAAGAGACCCAGTACTTC. Full variable domain (rest looked up from reference TRBV5-1 and TRBJ2-5): KAGVTQTPRYLIKTRGQQVTLSCSPISGHRSVSWYQQTPGQGLQFLFEYFSETQRNKGNFPGRFSGRQFSNSRSEMNVSTLELGDSALYLCASSPLGAGQETQYFGPGTRLLVL.

The chain employs TRBV27 and TRBJ2-2, with unresolved D. This CDR3 region has 14 residues. Germline-derived CDR1 and CDR2 are MNHEY and SMNVEV (reference sequence). V dropped 3 bases and J dropped 1 base, with 6 bases sitting between them. This chain's CDR3 is CASSFYGNTGELFF. The CDR3 DNA follows: TGTGCCAGCAGTTTTTATGGGAACACCGGGGAGCTGTTTTTT.

The chain employs TRBV2 and TRBJ2-1; D perhaps matches TRBD2 (5 bases). V was cut by 2 bases and J by 1 base, with 12 bases left in between. This CDR3 has 16 residues. Germline V gives CDR1 SNHLY, CDR2 FYNNEI. Here the CDR3 DNA reads TGTGCCAGCAGTGAATGGTTTGGAGGTTCCTACAATGAGCAGTTCTTC. Translating it yields CASSEWFGGSYNEQFF.

This chain uses TRBV28 with TRBJ2-3, with D hard to call. Germline V gene data show CDR1 as MDHEN and CDR2 as SYDVKM. Trimming took off 2 bases at V and 0 bases at J, with 6 bases between the two ends. The CDR3 spans 14 residues. The CDR3 coding sequence is TGTGCCAGCAGTTTAACCCATAGCACAGATACGCAGTATTTT. Its protein is CASSLTHSTDTQYF.

Written as DNA, the CDR3 is TGTGCCAGCAGGGCATGGGACAGGGATGTATATGGCTACACCTTC. Translation gives CASRAWDRDVYGYTF. This sequence joins TRBV6-1 and TRBJ1-2, with 9 bases lining up with TRBD1. Germline lookup yields CDR1 MNHNS and CDR2 SASEGT. V lost 6 bases to trimming and J lost 5 bases; unmatched junction nucleotides: 10. The CDR3 sequence is 15 residues long.

A few counts support this clonotype. The rearrangement joins TRBV5-1 to TRBJ1-1; 10 positions agree with TRBD1. The junction had 7 bases not matched to a gene; V was cut back by 2 bases and J by 3 bases. This CDR3 region has 16 residues. CDR1 and CDR2 (germline): SGHRS, YFSETQ. The CDR3 DNA reads TGCGCCAGCAGCTTTGGACAGGGGGTCTTGGACACTGAAGCTTTCTTT. Its protein product is CASSFGQGVLDTEAFF.

This clonotype was counted only a few times. This chain uses TRBV10-1 with TRBJ2-2; D is perhaps TRBD2 (5 bases). V lost 4 bases and J lost 1, with 10 bases in between. The V gene's germline CDR1 is WNHNN and CDR2 SYGVQD (reference sequence). The CDR3 length is 15 residues. CDR3 nucleotides: TGCGCCAGCAGTGCCGAACTAGGGAACACCGGGGAGCTGTTTTTT. Translation: CASSAELGNTGELFF.

The V call is TRBV27, the J call TRBJ2-4; a possible D gene is TRBD1 (6 bases). V shed 2 bases and J shed 13 bases, with 12 bases lying between them. The CDR3 covers 12 residues. The germline CDR1 and CDR2 sequences are MNHEY and SMNVEV (reference sequence). The CDR3 coding sequence is TGTGCCAGCAGTTTAGGGGGCGGTAGGCAGTACTTC. It is translated as CASSLGGGRQYF.

J is TRBJ2-7 and V is TRBV21-1; the tabulated D call, TRBD1, remains unverified against the DNA. TRBV21-1 is marked as a pseudogene. The CDR3 spans 14 residues. The CDR3 DNA reads as TGTGCCAGCAGCACGGCAGGGGGGCCCTACGAGCAGTACGTC. Residues: CASSTAGGPYEQYV.

V usage is TRBV7-2 and J usage is TRBJ2-2, with a tentative D call TRBD2 (6 bases). The CDR3 extends over 17 amino acids. Germline CDR1 is SGHTA and CDR2 is FQGNSA. V lost 4 bases to trimming and J lost 4 bases, with 19 bases between them. The CDR3 region is CASSYRRGVRGTGELFF. In DNA form, the CDR3 reads TGTGCCAGCAGCTACCGTCGCGGGGTTCGAGGCACCGGGGAGCTGTTTTTT.

This clonotype was counted a few times. The rearrangement uses TRBV5-1 and TRBJ1-4, with D possibly matching TRBD1 (5 bases). From germline, CDR1 is SGHRS and CDR2 YFSETQ. The CDR3 has 14 amino acids. Trimming removed 0 bases from V and 6 bases from J, with 9 bases in between. CDR3 in DNA: TGCGCCAGCAGCTTGGCGGGGGTCGATGAAAAACTGTTTTTT. Amino acid sequence: CASSLAGVDEKLFF.

CDR3 region: CASSNQGGLYGYTF. The CDR3 DNA is TGTGCCAGCAGTAACCAGGGAGGACTCTATGGCTACACCTTC. J is TRBJ1-2 and V is TRBV27; possible D gene TRBD1, 5 bases. The V end lost 5 bases, the J end lost 4 bases, and 14 bases lay between the germline ends. Germline V gene data show CDR1 as MNHEY and CDR2 as SMNVEV (reference sequence). The CDR3 sequence is 14 residues long.

The chain uses TRBV12-3 or TRBV12-4 and TRBJ1-2; 8 bases are shared with TRBD1. The CDR3 length is 14 residues. Trimming cost V 3 bases and J 4 bases; bases outside gene matches: 4. CDR3 residues: CASSFDRGLYGYTF. In DNA form, the CDR3 reads TGTGCCAGCAGTTTTGACAGGGGCCTCTATGGCTACACCTTC.

The genes are TRBV28 and TRBJ2-7, with D hard to call. V was pared by 2 bases and J by 3 bases, with 11 bases between. This CDR3 spans 14 amino acids. CDR1 is MDHEN, CDR2 SYDVKM, per germline. CDR3 region: CASSLEARIYEQYV. The CDR3 nucleotides are TGTGCCAGCAGTTTAGAGGCCAGGATCTACGAGCAGTACGTC.

This clonotype was counted at least ten times. This chain connects TRBV29-1 to TRBJ1-3, with D uncertain. This CDR3 comprises 12 residues. Germline V gene data show CDR1 as SQVTM and CDR2 as ANQGSEA. The V end lost 2 bases, the J end lost 4 bases, and 6 bases lay between the germline ends. In DNA form, the CDR3 reads TGCAGCGTTGAATTTCAAGGAAACACCATATATTTT. Amino acids: CSVEFQGNTIYF.

This clonotype was seen repeatedly, ten times or more. The chain carries TRBV5-5 and TRBJ2-5; perhaps TRBD1 as D (5 bases). Trimming pared 5 bases from V and 2 bases from J, leaving 10 bases between. Germline V gene data show CDR1 as SGHKS and CDR2 as YYEKEE (reference sequence). CDR3 length equals 13 residues. The CDR3 here is CASRYRGQETQYF. CDR3 in DNA: TGTGCCAGCAGATATAGGGGTCAAGAGACCCAGTACTTC.

The table lists this clonotype with many counts. This chain uses TRBV15 with TRBJ2-7, with TRBD1 matching over 7 bases. CDR3 size: 15 residues. J gave up 2 bases and V 5 bases, and 9 bases lay outside the gene matches. The germline CDR1 and CDR2 sequences are LNHNV and YYDKDF (reference sequence). CDR3 in DNA: TGTGCCACCAGCGGACCTGGACAGGCAACCTACGAGCAGTACGTC. This encodes CATSGPGQATYEQYV.

The V gene is TRBV5-1, the J gene TRBJ2-5; D is tentatively TRBD1 or TRBD2 (5 bases each). The CDR3 totals 13 residues. Germline V gives CDR1 SGHRS, CDR2 YFSETQ. V lost 4 bases to trimming and J lost 5 bases, with 12 bases between them. The CDR3 DNA is TGCGCCAGCAGCGGGACGAACAGGGAGACCCAGTACTTC. Encoded protein: CASSGTNRETQYF.